The clone carrying this T cell receptor beta chain was seen just once. The sample holds other DNA sequences that translate to the same CDR3. The data belong to a study of blood T cell repertoires in COVID-19. On the study more broadly: The study drew acute and convalescent COVID-19 samples from the United States, Italy and Spain.

Original handling: By means of reference gene primer amplification, nucleated cell counts were estimated. Some clones are missing from TCRdb's copy, which holds only in-frame ones; the method was immunoSEQ multiplex PCR. V and J calls and clone size are copied from that table; D and trimming were computed from the DNA. Of about 210,000 clones listed, around 85% are singletons. The CDR3 length is 14 residues. Between the trimmed V and J ends, which lost 1 base and 2 bases, there was a span of 6 bases. Germline-derived CDR1 and CDR2 are SGHTA and FQGNSA. The clonotype originates from a man aged 40-50 years with acute or convalescent COVID-19. Sequenced material: peripheral blood. The V call is TRBV7-2, the J call TRBJ1-5; D not certain. This chain's CDR3 is CASSLERGNQPQHF. The CDR3 nucleotides are TGTGCCAGCAGCTTAGAACGGGGCAATCAGCCCCAGCATTTT. Combining the CDR3 with reference TRBV7-2 and TRBJ1-5 gives the whole variable domain GAGVSQSPSNKVTEKGKDVELRCDPISGHTALYWYRQSLGQGLEFLIYFQGNSAPDKSGLPSDRFSAERTGGSVSTLTIQRTQQEDSAVYLCASSLERGNQPQHFGDGTRLSIL.